Given below is one T cell receptor beta chain in context. Other DNA variants within this sample encode the same CDR3. Only CD45RO-negative cells positively selected for CCR7 counted as naive CD8 cells, so terminally differentiated effector memory CD45RA+ cells were excluded. Every donor was a Caucasian adult from Nashville, Tennessee. CDR1 and CDR2 from the germline V gene are GTSNPN and SVGIG (reference sequence). The CDR3 totals 13 residues. Trimming stripped 0 bases from V and 0 bases from J, with 5 bases between. Original processing notes: ImmunoSEQ only sent back junction sequences with no quality scores, so filtering was done differently. Method: immunoSEQ multiplex PCR; TCRdb's copy keeps in-frame clones and lacks some. V, J and clone size are those of that table, while D and trimming were read from the DNA. The sample carries about 2 million clones, about 95% recorded once. The sample is drawn from a study of shared clonotypes between healthy human individuals. At the level of the study: CD4 naive and CD4 memory each took three plates per donor, while CD8 naive took two and CD8 memory one.

The chain combines TRBV30 with TRBJ1-1; D not certain. The sample comprised naive CD8+ T cells sorted from blood. The sequence was obtained from a young man in good health. The CDR3 spells CAWSVAVNTEAFF. The CDR3 DNA is TGTGCCTGGAGTGTAGCCGTGAACACTGAAGCTTTCTTT.